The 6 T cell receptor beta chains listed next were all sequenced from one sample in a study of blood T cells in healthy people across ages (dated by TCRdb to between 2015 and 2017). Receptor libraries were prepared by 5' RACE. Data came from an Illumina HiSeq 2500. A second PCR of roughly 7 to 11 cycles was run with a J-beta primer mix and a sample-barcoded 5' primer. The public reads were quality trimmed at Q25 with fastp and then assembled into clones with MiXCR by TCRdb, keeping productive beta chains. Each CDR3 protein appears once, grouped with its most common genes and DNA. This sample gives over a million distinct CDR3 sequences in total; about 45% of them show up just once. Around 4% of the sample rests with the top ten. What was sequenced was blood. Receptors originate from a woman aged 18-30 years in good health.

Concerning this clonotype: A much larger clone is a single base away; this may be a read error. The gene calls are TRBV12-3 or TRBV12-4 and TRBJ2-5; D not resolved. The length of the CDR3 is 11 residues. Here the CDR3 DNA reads TGTCCCAGCAGTCCTAAAGGGACCCAGTACTTC. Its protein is CPSSPKGTQYF.

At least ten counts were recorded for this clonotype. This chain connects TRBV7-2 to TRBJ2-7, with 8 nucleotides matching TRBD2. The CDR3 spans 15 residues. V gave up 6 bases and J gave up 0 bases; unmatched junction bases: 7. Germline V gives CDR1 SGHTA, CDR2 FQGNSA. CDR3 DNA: TGTGCCAGCAGTCCAACCGGGACTAGCTCCTACGAGCAGTACTTC. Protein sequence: CASSPTGTSSYEQYF.

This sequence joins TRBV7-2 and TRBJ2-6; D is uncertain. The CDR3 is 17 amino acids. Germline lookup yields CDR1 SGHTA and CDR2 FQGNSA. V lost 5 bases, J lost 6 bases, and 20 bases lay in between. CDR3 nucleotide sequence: TGTGCCAGCAGCCGAAAACCTGTGGGCCAGGAGGCCAACGTCCTGACTTTC. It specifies CASSRKPVGQEANVLTF.

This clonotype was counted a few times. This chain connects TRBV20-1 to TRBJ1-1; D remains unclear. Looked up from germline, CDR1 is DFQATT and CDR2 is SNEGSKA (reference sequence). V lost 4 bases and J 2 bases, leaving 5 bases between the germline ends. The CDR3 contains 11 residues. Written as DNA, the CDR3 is TGCAGTGCTATCAGAAACACTGAAGCTTTCTTT. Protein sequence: CSAIRNTEAFF.

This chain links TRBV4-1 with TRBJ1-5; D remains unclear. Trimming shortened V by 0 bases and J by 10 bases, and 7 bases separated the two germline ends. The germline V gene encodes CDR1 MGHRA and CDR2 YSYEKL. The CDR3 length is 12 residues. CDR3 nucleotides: TGCGCCAGCAGCCAAGATTTTGGTCCCCAGCATTTT. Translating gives CASSQDFGPQHF.

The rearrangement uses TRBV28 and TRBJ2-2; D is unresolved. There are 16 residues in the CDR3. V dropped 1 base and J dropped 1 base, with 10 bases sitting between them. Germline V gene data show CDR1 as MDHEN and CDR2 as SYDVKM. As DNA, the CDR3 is TGTGCCAGCAGTTTATTGGCCGGATGGAACACCGGGGAGCTGTTTTTT. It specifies CASSLLAGWNTGELFF.